This T cell receptor beta chain was observed in a study of graft-versus-host responses after intestinal transplantation. For the study at large: Multivisceral, liver-intestinal, or isolated intestinal grafts were transplanted into recipients. Every recipient underwent anti-thymocyte globulin induction, then tacrolimus and steroids for roughly 3 years.

CDR3 length: 15 residues. Germline-derived CDR1 and CDR2 are LNHDA and SQIVND (reference sequence). The junction had 9 bases not matched to a gene; V was cut back by 3 bases and J by 5 bases. In its sample, this clone was seen a few times. Libraries were prepared by immunoSEQ multiplex PCR; TCRdb keeps only in-frame clonotypes and omits some of them. The sample includes 8,000 to 10,000 clones, 25% to 30% of them seen just once. Plating of 200,000 CFSE-labeled responder cells was done together with 200,000 irradiated, violet-dye-labeled stimulator cells. Sorted after the reaction were proliferating CFSE-low CD3+CD4+ and CD3+CD8+ responders.

This material consisted of alloreactive CD8+ T cells from a mixed lymphocyte reaction culture, taken before intestinal transplant. Subset specified: CFSE-low proliferating T cells sorted from roughly six-day pre-transplant mixed lymphocyte reaction (GvH or HvG direction). This chain joins TRBV19 and TRBJ1-1, with 7 bases that match TRBD1. The receptor's source is a human patient who received an intestinal transplant. The CDR3 DNA is TGTGCCAGTAGTATTTGGGCAGGGGGACGGACTGAAGCTTTCTTT. Its protein is CASSIWAGGRTEAFF. Full variable domain (missing parts from reference TRBV19 and TRBJ1-1): DGGITQSPKYLFRKEGQNVTLSCEQNLNHDAMYWYRQDPGQGLRLIYYSQIVNDFQKGDIAEGYSVSREKKESFPLTVTSAQKNPTAFYLCASSIWAGGRTEAFFGQGTRLTVV.